This T cell receptor beta chain was captured by sequencing in a study of T cell responses to AZD1222 COVID-19 vaccine. Regarding the study as a whole: The CD4 TCRs associated with vaccination extended across spike and predominated at 160-218 and 743-854. Close to half of all spike-specific TCRs reportedly target regions of the variants that are unmutated. A rise in Spike-specific TCR breadth and depth followed two AZD1222 doses.

TCRdb's table, derived via immunoSEQ multiplex PCR, lists solely in-frame clones and lacks some. In the table there are under 95,000 clones, roughly nine tenths of which are singletons. The CDR3 is made up of 13 amino acids. Trimming took 7 bases from V and 3 from J, leaving 12 bases between them. Germline CDR1 and CDR2: LGHDT and YNNKEL (reference sequence). Comment on this clone: Its specificity is unknown.

The sequences come from peripheral blood, collected on day 0 of AZD1222 vaccination. This TCR derives from an adult in good health. The genes are TRBV3-1 (or the pseudogene TRBV3-2) and TRBJ1-1; D remains ambiguous. The CDR3 DNA follows: TGTGCCAGCACAAATATTGGGTACACTGAAGCTTTCTTT. This codes for CASTNIGYTEAFF.